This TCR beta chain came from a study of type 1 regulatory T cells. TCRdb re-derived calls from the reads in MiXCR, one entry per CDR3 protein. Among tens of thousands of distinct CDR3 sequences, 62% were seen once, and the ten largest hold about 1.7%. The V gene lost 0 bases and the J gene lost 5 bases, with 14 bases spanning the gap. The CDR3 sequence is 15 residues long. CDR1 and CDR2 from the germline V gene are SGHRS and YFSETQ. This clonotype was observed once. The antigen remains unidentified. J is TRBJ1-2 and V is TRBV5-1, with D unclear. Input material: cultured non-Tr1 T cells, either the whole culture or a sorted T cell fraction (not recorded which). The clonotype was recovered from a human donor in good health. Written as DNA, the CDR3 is TGCGCCAGCAGCTTGGCGTCGGACGGTGGATATGGCTACACCTTC. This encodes CASSLASDGGYGYTF.